A single sample gave rise to the 14 T cell receptor beta chains below, sequenced in a study of T-cell memory formation after mild COVID-19. Via MiXCR, TCRdb re-called the 5' RACE reads, giving one row per CDR3 protein. Here the sample spans fewer than 550,000 distinct CDR3 sequences, roughly 20% being singletons. The sequenced sample consisted of PBMCs or a T cell subset sorted from them (not recorded which). These receptors originate from an adult woman who had mild COVID-19 (a few samples of this study predate the infection). Cell type and time point are not known.

This clonotype was seen more than once but under ten times. The V gene is TRBV15, the J gene TRBJ2-7; 11 bases line up with TRBD1. This CDR3 contains 15 residues. The V gene's germline CDR1 is LNHNV and CDR2 YYDKDF (reference sequence). V lost 1 base and J lost 4; bases outside the gene matches: 3. The DNA for the CDR3 is TGTGCCACCAGCAGAGTCGGGACAGGGGGGTACGAGCAGTACTTC. Translating it yields CATSRVGTGGYEQYF.

In its sample, this clonotype was seen many times. The genes are TRBV7-2 and TRBJ2-3, with unresolved D. CDR1 is SGHTA, CDR2 FQGNSA, per germline. The CDR3 runs 15 residues. V was trimmed by 7 bases and J by 1 base, leaving 15 bases between them. The CDR3 DNA follows: TGTGCCAGCACCGACTCTCAGTGGGGCACAGATACGCAGTATTTT. Encoded protein: CASTDSQWGTDTQYF.

The J gene is TRBJ2-4, the V gene TRBV4-1; 9 nucleotides line up with TRBD2. Per the germline V gene, CDR1 is MGHRA and CDR2 is YSYEKL. Trimming removed 4 bases from V and 5 bases from J; junction bases left unmatched: 9. This CDR3 is 16 amino acids long. This CDR3 reads CASSPRGGLPQNIQYF. The CDR3 DNA follows: TGCGCCAGCAGCCCGCGGGGGGGCCTGCCCCAAAACATTCAGTACTTC.

Only a few counts were recorded for this clonotype. The chain links TRBV25-1 to TRBJ2-7, with 9 bases that match TRBD2. Trimming removed 0 bases from V and 9 bases from J; junction bases left unmatched: 3. This CDR3 contains 13 residues. CDR1 and CDR2 (germline): MGHDK, SYGVNS. The CDR3 here is CASSEYAGGTQYF. CDR3 nucleotide sequence: TGTGCCAGCAGTGAATATGCGGGAGGGACGCAGTACTTC.

There are a few counts of this clonotype. The chain joins TRBV10-3 to TRBJ2-2; TRBD2 agrees at 11 bases. V shed 4 bases and J 10 bases; nucleotides not matched to a gene: 11. Germline CDR1 is ENHRY and CDR2 is SYGVKD. This CDR3 spans 16 amino acids. The CDR3: CAISVPWTSGLPELFF. In DNA, the CDR3 is TGTGCCATCAGTGTACCCTGGACTAGCGGGCTTCCGGAGCTGTTTTTT.

The J gene is TRBJ2-1, the V gene TRBV3-1; the D gene is possibly TRBD1 (6 bases). The germline V gene encodes CDR1 LGHDT and CDR2 YNNKEL (reference sequence). The CDR3 length is 16 residues. V was cut by 4 bases and J by 7 bases, with 20 bases left in between. The CDR3 spells CASSPTGTLWQNEQFF. The CDR3 DNA reads TGTGCCAGCAGCCCAACCGGGACACTTTGGCAAAATGAGCAGTTCTTC.

This clonotype turned up a few times. V usage is TRBV5-5 and J usage is TRBJ1-4; D remains unclear. This CDR3 is built from 13 residues. Per the germline V gene, CDR1 is SGHKS and CDR2 is YYEKEE (reference sequence). The germline V and J ends were trimmed by 5 bases and 8 bases, with 13 bases remaining between them. Written as DNA, the CDR3 is TGTGCCAGCAGGGGAACCGCCGCAGAAAAACTGTTTTTT. Its protein product is CASRGTAAEKLFF.

The V gene is TRBV6-1, the J gene TRBJ2-5, with no clear D. CDR3 length equals 10 residues. V shed 2 bases and J shed 13 bases, with 8 bases lying between them. The germline V gene has CDR1 MNHNS and CDR2 SASEGT. The CDR3 here is CASSEYLRYF. Here the CDR3 DNA reads TGTGCCAGCAGTGAATATCTGAGGTACTTC.

This clonotype was recorded at least ten times. The chain links TRBV6-1 to TRBJ2-7, with TRBD1 identical over 10 bases. Trimming removed 4 bases from V and 3 bases from J; junction bases left unmatched: 3. The CDR3 runs 14 residues. The germline V gene has CDR1 MNHNS and CDR2 SASEGT. CDR3 coding DNA: TGTGCCAGCAGTGTCGGACAGGGGGACTACGAGCAGTACTTC. Translation gives CASSVGQGDYEQYF.

The J gene is TRBJ2-6, the V gene TRBV3-1; D gene uncertain. CDR1 is LGHDT, CDR2 YNNKEL, per germline (reference sequence). This CDR3 has 16 residues. The ends were cut back, 5 bases at V and 0 bases at J, with 11 bases in the middle. CDR3 nucleotide sequence: TGTGCCAGCAGCAATCTACTGTTCTCTGGGGCCAACGTCCTGACTTTC. As protein: CASSNLLFSGANVLTF. Based on the CDR3 plus reference TRBV3-1 and TRBJ2-6, the full variable domain is DTAVSQTPKYLVTQMGNDKSIKCEQNLGHDTMYWYKQDSKKFLKIMFSYNNKELIINETVPNRFSPKSPDKAHLNLHINSLELGDSAVYFCASSNLLFSGANVLTFGAGSRLTVL.

In its sample, this clonotype was seen a few times. The V and J genes are TRBV7-2 and TRBJ1-1; D unclear. The CDR3 is made up of 15 amino acids. Germline V gene sequence: CDR1 SGHTA, CDR2 FQGNSA. The V end lost 1 base, the J end lost 3 bases, and 12 bases lay between the germline ends. Here the CDR3 reads CASSLERVGDTEAFF. For the CDR3, the DNA is TGTGCCAGCAGCTTAGAGAGGGTCGGGGACACTGAAGCTTTCTTT.

The chain has TRBV27 and TRBJ1-5, with no clear D. Trimming left V 2 bases short and J 4 bases short, with 9 bases between. The CDR3 spans 14 residues. Looked up from germline, CDR1 is MNHEY and CDR2 is SMNVEV (reference sequence). For the CDR3, the DNA is TGTGCCAGCAGTTTAATAGGCAGAAATCAGCCCCAGCATTTT. Translation gives CASSLIGRNQPQHF.

This clonotype was seen a handful of times. CDR3 in DNA: TGTGCCAGTAGTATAGGAAGGGCGGGTGTGGAGGACACTGAAGCTTTCTTT. Translated, it gives CASSIGRAGVEDTEAFF. The J gene is TRBJ1-1, the V gene TRBV19; no firm D call. Germline CDR1 is LNHDA and CDR2 is SQIVND (reference sequence). CDR3 size: 17 residues. V lost 1 base to trimming and J lost 3 bases, with 18 bases between them.

The CDR3 protein is CSAGGQTRGNYEQYF. In nucleotides, the CDR3 is TGCAGTGCTGGGGGACAGACGCGAGGGAACTACGAGCAGTACTTC. This chain links TRBV20-1 with TRBJ2-7, with 7 bases aligning to TRBD1. Germline V gene lookup returns CDR1 DFQATT and CDR2 SNEGSKA (reference sequence). Trimming cost V 5 bases and J 3 bases; bases outside gene matches: 13. The CDR3 length is 15 residues.